This TCR beta chain appears in the sequencing data of a study of blood T cells in healthy people across ages. The second PCR ran about 6 to 12 cycles with a sample-barcoded 5' primer and J-beta primers. CDR3-containing paired-end reads numbering at least 2.5 million came from each sample. TCRdb processed the 5' RACE reads anew with MiXCR; each CDR3 protein has one entry. Among around 970,000 distinct CDR3 sequences, about 51% were seen once, and the ten largest hold about a fifth. From germline, CDR1 is SGHTA and CDR2 FQGNSA. The CDR3 spans 14 residues. Notes on the study in general: More naive CD4+ cells and higher diversity were found in long-lived than in aged donors. Roughly linearly, TCR beta diversity per million T cells fell as age increased.

On this clonotype: Its target is unknown.

The V and J genes are TRBV7-2 and TRBJ2-7; no clear D. The J call is uncertain, as TRBJ2-5 better fits the DNA end. This sequence was found in a woman aged 55-70 years in good health. Sequencing was performed on blood. CDR3 in amino acids: CASSRWFGQETQYF. The CDR3 DNA follows: TGTGCCAGCAGCCGGTGGTTCGGTCAGGAGACCCAGTACTTC.